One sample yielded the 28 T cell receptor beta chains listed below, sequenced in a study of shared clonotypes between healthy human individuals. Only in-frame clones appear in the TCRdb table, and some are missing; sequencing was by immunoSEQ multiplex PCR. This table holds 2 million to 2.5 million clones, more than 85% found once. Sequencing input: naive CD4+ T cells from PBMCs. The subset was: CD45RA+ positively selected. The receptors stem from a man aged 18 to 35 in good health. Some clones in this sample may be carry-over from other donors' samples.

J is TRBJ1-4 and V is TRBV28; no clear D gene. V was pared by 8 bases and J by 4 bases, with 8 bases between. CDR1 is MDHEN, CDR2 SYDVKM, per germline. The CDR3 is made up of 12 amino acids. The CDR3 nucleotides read TGTGCCAGCGGTGGGATTAATGAAAAACTGTTTTTT. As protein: CASGGINEKLFF.

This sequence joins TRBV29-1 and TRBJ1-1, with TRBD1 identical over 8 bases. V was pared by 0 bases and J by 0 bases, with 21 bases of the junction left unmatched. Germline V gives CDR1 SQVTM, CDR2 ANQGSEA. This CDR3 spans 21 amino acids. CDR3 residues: CSVEDAPRNRGSFWLNTEAFF. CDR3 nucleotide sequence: TGCAGCGTTGAAGACGCCCCACGTAACAGGGGGAGCTTTTGGTTGAACACTGAAGCTTTCTTT.

CDR3 nucleotides: TGCAGCGTTGGCGGCTCCCGCTTTCTAGCGGGAGAAAGTTACGAGCAGTACTTC. Protein: CSVGGSRFLAGESYEQYF. V is TRBV29-1 and J is TRBJ2-7; TRBD2 aligns across 10 bases. V shed 4 bases, J shed 4 bases, and the junction held 19 bases outside the gene matches. The CDR3 spans 18 residues. CDR1 is SQVTM and CDR2 is ANQGSEA in the germline V gene.

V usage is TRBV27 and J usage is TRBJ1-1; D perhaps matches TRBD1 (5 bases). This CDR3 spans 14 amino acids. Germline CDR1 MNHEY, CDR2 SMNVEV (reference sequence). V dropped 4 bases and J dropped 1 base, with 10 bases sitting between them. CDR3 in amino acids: CASSWGTENTEAFF. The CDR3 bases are TGTGCCAGCAGTTGGGGGACGGAGAACACTGAAGCTTTCTTT.

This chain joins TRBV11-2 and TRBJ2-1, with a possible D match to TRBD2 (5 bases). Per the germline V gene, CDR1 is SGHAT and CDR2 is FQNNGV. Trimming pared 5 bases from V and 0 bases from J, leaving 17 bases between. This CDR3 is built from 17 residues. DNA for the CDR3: TGTGCCAGCAGCCCCCGGGGTACCGTAAGCTCCTACAATGAGCAGTTCTTC. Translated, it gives CASSPRGTVSSYNEQFF.

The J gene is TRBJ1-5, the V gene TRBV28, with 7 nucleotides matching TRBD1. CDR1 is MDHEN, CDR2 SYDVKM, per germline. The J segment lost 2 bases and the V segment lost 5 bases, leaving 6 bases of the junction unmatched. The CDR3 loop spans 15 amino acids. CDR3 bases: TGTGCCAGCAGTACAGGACAGGTTCGCAATCAGCCCCAGCATTTT. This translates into CASSTGQVRNQPQHF.

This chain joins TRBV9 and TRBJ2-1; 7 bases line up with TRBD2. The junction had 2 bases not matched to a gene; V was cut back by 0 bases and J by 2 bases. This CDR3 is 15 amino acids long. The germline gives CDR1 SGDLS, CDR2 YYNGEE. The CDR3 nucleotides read TGTGCCAGCAGCGTAGAAAGCGGGACCTACAATGAGCAGTTCTTC. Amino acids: CASSVESGTYNEQFF.

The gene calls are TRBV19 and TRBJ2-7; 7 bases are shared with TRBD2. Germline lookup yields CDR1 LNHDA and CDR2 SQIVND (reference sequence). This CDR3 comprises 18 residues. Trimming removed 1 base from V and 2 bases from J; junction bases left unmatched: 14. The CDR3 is CASSIAGQLGGGAYEQYF. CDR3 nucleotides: TGTGCCAGTAGTATAGCGGGGCAGTTGGGCGGGGGAGCCTACGAGCAGTACTTC.

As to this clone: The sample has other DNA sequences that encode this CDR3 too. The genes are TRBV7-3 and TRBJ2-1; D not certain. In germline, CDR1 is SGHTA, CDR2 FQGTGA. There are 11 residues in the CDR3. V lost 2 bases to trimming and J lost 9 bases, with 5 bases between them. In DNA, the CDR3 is TGTGCCAGCAGCTTAGGCGGTGAGCAGTTCTTC. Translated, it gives CASSLGGEQFF.

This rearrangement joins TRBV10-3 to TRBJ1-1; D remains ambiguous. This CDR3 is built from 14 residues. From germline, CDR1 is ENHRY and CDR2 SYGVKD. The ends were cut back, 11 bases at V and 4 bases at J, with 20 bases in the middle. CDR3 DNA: TGTGCCGTAAAGAGGAGCCCATTAAGCACTGAAGCTTTCTTT. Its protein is CAVKRSPLSTEAFF.

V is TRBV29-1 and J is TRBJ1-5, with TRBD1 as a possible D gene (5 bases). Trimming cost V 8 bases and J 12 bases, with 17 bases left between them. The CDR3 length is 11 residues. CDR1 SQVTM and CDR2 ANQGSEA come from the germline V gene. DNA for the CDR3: TGCAGCTCACTTACGGGGGGAATCCAGCATTTT. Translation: CSSLTGGIQHF.

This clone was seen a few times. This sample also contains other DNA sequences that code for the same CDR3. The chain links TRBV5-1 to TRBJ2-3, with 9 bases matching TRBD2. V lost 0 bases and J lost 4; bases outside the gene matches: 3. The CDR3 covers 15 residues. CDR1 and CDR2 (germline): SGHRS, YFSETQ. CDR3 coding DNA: TGCGCCAGCAGCTTGGGGGTAGCGGGAGCAGATACGCAGTATTTT. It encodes CASSLGVAGADTQYF.

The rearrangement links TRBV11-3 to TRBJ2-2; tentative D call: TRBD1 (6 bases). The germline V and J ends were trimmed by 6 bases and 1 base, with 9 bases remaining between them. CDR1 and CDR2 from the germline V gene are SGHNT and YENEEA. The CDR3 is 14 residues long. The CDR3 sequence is CASRLGGNTGELFF. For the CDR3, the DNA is TGTGCCAGCAGACTAGGGGGGAACACCGGGGAGCTGTTTTTT.

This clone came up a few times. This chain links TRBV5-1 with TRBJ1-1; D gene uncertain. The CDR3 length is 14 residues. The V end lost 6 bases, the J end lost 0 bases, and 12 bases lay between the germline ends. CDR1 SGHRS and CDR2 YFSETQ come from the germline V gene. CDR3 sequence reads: CASTEDGLNTEAFF. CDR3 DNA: TGCGCCAGCACCGAGGACGGACTGAACACTGAAGCTTTCTTT.

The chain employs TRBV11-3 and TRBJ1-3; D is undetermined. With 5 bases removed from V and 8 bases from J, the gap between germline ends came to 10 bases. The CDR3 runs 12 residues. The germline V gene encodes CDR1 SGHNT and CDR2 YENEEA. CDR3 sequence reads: CASSTSPDTIYF. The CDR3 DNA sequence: TGTGCCAGCAGCACCTCCCCGGACACCATATATTTT.

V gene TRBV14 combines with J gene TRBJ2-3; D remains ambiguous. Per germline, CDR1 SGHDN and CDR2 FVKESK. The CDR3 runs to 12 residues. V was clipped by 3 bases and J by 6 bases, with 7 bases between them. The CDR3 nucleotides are TGTGCCAGCAGCCACTTTACCGATACGCAGTATTTT. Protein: CASSHFTDTQYF.

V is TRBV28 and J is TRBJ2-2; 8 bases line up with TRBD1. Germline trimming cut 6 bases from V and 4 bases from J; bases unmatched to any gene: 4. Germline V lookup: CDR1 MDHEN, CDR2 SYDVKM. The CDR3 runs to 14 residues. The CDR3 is CASRKQGGTGELFF. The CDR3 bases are TGTGCCAGCAGAAAACAGGGGGGCACCGGGGAGCTGTTTTTT.

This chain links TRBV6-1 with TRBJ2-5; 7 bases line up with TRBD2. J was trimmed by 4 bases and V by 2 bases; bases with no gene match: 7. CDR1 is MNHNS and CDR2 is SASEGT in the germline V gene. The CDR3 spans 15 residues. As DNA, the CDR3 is TGTGCCAGCAGTGAACGAGGGAGGGCAGCAGAGACCCAGTACTTC. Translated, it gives CASSERGRAAETQYF.

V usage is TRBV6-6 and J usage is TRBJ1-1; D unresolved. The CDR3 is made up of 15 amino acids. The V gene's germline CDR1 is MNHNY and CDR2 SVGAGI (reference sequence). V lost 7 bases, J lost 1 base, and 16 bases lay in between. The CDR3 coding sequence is TGTGCCAGCAAGAATTACGCCCTGGGGAACACTGAAGCTTTCTTT. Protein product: CASKNYALGNTEAFF.

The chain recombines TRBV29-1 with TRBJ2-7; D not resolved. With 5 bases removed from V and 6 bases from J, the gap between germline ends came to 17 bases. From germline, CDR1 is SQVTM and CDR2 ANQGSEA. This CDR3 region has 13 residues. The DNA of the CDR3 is TGCAGCGTTCCGGGCTCACAACAAGGCGAGCAGTACTTC. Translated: CSVPGSQQGEQYF.

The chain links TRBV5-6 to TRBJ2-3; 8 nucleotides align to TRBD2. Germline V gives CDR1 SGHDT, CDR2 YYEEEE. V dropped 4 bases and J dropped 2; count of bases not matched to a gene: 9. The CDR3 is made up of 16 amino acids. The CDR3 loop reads CASSREGRANTDTQYF. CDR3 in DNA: TGTGCCAGCAGCCGGGAGGGCAGAGCCAACACAGATACGCAGTATTTT.

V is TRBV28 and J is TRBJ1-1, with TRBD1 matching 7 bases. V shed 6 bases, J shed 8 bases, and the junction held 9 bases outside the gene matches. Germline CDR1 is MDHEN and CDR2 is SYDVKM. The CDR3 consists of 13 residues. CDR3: CASSSPHRGEAFF. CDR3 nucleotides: TGTGCCAGCAGCTCACCTCACAGGGGAGAAGCTTTCTTT.

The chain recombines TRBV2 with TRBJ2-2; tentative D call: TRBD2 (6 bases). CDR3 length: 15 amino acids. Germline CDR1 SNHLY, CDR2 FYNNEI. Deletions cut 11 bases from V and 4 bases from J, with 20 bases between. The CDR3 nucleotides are TGTGCCCGCGGCGTGCGACTAGGGGCCACCGGGGAGCTGTTTTTT. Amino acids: CARGVRLGATGELFF.

CDR3: CASSPSSQGIPHYGYTF. DNA for the CDR3: TGTGCCAGCTCACCATCCTCCCAGGGGATCCCTCACTATGGCTACACCTTC. V gene TRBV18 combines with J gene TRBJ1-2; a possible D gene is TRBD1 (6 bases). The CDR3 is 17 amino acids. The V gene lost 2 bases and the J gene lost 3 bases, with 19 bases spanning the gap. Per the germline V gene, CDR1 is KGHSH and CDR2 is LQKENI.

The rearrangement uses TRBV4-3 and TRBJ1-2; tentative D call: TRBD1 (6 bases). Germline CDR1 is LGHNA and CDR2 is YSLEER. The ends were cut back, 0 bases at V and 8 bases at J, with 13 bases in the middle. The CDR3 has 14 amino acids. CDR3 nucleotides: TGCGCCAGCAGCCAAGATCTGGACAGCTTCGGCTACACCTTC. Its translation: CASSQDLDSFGYTF.

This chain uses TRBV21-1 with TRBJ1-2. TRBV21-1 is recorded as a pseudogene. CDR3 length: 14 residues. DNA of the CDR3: TGTGCCAGCAGTCCTAGGGAACTGTTTTATGGCTACACCTTC. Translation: CASSPRELFYGYTF.

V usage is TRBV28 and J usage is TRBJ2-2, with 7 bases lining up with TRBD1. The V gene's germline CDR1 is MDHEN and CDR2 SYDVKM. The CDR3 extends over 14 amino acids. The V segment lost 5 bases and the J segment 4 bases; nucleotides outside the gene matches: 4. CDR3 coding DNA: TGTGCCAGCAGTCCTCGACAGGGCACCGGGGAGCTGTTTTTT. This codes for CASSPRQGTGELFF.

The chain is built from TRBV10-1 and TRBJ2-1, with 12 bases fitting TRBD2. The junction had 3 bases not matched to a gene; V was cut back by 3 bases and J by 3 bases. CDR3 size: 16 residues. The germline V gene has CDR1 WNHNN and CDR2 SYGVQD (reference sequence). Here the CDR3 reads CASSDRTSGIYNEQFF. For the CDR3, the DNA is TGCGCCAGCAGTGACCGGACTAGCGGGATCTACAATGAGCAGTTCTTC.